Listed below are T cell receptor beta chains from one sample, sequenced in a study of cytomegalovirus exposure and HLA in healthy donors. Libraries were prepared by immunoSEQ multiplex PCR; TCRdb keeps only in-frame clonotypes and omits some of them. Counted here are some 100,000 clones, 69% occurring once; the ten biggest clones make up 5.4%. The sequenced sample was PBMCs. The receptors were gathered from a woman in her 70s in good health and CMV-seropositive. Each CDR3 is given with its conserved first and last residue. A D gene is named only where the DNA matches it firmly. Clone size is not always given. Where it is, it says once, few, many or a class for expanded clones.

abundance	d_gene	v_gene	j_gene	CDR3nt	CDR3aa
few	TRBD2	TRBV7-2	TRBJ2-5	TGTGCCAGCAGCTTAGGTTCCTGGGGGGGGACCCAGTACTTC	CASSLGSWGGTQYF
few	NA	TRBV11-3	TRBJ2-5	TGTGCCAGCAACCCTCGGGGTAAAGAGACCCAGTACTTC	CASNPRGKETQYF
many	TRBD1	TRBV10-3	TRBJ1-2	TGTGCCATCCGGGACAGAGCTAACTATGGCTACACCTTC	CAIRDRANYGYTF
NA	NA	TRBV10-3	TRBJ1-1	TGTGCCATCAGTGTTGTGGGGGCCACTGAAGCTTTCTTT	CAISVVGATEAFF
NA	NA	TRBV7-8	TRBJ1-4	TGTGCCAGCAGCCCAGGCCGTAAGCTGGCAACTAATGAAAAACTGTTTTTT	CASSPGRKLATNEKLFF
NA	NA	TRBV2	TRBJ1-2	TGTGCCAGCAGTTCGGAGGGGGGCTACACCTTC	CASSSEGGYTF
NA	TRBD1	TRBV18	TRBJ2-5	TGTGCCAGCTCACAAAGGACAGGTCAAGCCCAGACCCAGTACTTC	CASSQRTGQAQTQYF
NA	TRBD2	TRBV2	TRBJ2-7	TGTGCCAGCAGGGGGGCCCGGCTAGCGGGAAATGTGGGCTACGAGCAGTACTTC	CASRGARLAGNVGYEQYF
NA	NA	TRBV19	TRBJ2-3	TGTGCCAGTAGTTCCCCGGTCCTGGTCGATACGCAGTATTTT	CASSSPVLVDTQYF
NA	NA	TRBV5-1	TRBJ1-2	TGCGCCAGCAGCTTTGGCTCAGGGGAAGGCTACACCTTC	CASSFGSGEGYTF
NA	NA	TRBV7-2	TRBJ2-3	TGTGCCAGCAGCTTATCCGGTCTTGGCACAGATACGCAGTATTTT	CASSLSGLGTDTQYF
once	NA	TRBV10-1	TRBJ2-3	TGCGCCAGCAGTGATAACCCCACTATAGGCACAGATACGCAGTATTTT	CASSDNPTIGTDTQYF
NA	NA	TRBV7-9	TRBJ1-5	TGTGCCAGCAGTCATAGTGCGGGTCAAGCCCAGCATTTT	CASSHSAGQAQHF
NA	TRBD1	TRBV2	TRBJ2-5	TGTGCCAGCAGTCCTTGGACAGGCCTAAAAGAGACCCAGTACTTC	CASSPWTGLKETQYF
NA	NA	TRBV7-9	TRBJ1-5	TGTGCCAGCAGCGAGGGATGGACTTATAGCAATCAGCCCCAGCATTTT	CASSEGWTYSNQPQHF
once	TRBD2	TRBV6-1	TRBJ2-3	TGTGCCAGCAGTGATAGCGGGGCAGATACGCAGTATTTT	CASSDSGADTQYF
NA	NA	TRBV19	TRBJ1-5	TGTGCCAGTAGTGCCCGAGGGATTAATCAGCCCCAGCATTTT	CASSARGINQPQHF
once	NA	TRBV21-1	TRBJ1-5	TGTGCCAGCAGCAAAGTTTCTGCGGGGAATCAGCCCCAGCATTTT	CASSKVSAGNQPQHF
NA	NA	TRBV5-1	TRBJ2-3	TGCGCCAGCAGCTTGGACTACTCTAGCACAGATACGCAGTATTTT	CASSLDYSSTDTQYF
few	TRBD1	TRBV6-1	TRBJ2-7	TGTGCCAGCAGTGAATTGGCCGGGACAGCAATTTCCTACGAGCAGTACTTC	CASSELAGTAISYEQYF
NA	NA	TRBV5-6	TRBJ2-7	TGTGCCAGCAGCCGAGGGTGGCGGGGTCCGTCCTACGAGCAGTACTTC	CASSRGWRGPSYEQYF
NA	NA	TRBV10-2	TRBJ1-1	TGCGCCAGCATCGAGGGGGGGTGGAAGATGAACACTGAAGCTTTCTTT	CASIEGGWKMNTEAFF
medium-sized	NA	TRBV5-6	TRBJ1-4	TGTGCCAGCAGCCTCCAGACATTGAATGAAAAACTGTTTTTT	CASSLQTLNEKLFF
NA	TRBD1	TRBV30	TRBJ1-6	TGTGCCTGGAGTGGGGACAGCAATAATTCACCCCTCCACTTT	CAWSGDSNNSPLHF
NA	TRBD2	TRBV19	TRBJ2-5	TGTGCCAGTAGTAGACTAGCGGGGGCTTGGGAGACCCAGTACTTC	CASSRLAGAWETQYF
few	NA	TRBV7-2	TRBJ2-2	TGTGCCAGCAGCCTTGGGACATACACCGGGGAGCTGTTTTTT	CASSLGTYTGELFF
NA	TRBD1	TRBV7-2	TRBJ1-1	TGTGCCAGCAGCGCCCAGGGACAGTTCATGAACACTGAAGCTTTCTTT	CASSAQGQFMNTEAFF
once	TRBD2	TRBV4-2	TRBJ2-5	TGTGCCAGCAGCCAAGAAGCTAGCGGTGAGACCCAGTACTTC	CASSQEASGETQYF
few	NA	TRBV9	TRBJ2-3	TGTGCCAGCAGCATAGGGACTCCCTCCACAGATACGCAGTATTTT	CASSIGTPSTDTQYF
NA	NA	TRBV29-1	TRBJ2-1	TGCAGCCTAACTAGGGGGATTGGGAATGAGCAGTTCTTC	CSLTRGIGNEQFF
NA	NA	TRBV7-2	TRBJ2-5	TGTGCCAGCAGCTCCGGGACTCCGGGCCAAGAGACCCAGTACTTC	CASSSGTPGQETQYF
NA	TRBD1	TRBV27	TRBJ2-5	TGTGCCAGCAGTTTCAGGGGGCGGGAGACCCAGTACTTC	CASSFRGRETQYF
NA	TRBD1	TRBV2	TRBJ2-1	TGTGCCAGCAGTGCTGAGACAGGGCCCAATGAGCAGTTCTTC	CASSAETGPNEQFF
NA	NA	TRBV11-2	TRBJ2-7	TGTGCCAGCCGGCAGGCGGGTGGCTACGAGCAGTACTTC	CASRQAGGYEQYF
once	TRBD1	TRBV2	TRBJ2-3	TGTGCCAGCAGTCCGGGACAGGGGACAGATACGCAGTATTTT	CASSPGQGTDTQYF
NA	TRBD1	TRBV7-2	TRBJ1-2	TGTGCCAGCAGCTCGCAACCCGGGACAGGGTCCCATGGCTACACCTTC	CASSSQPGTGSHGYTF
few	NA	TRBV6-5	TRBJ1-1	TGTGCCAGCAGCCAAACAGGGAACACTGAAGCTTTCTTT	CASSQTGNTEAFF
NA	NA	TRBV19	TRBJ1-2	TGTGCCAGTACGACACCTAACTATGGCTACACCTTC	CASTTPNYGYTF
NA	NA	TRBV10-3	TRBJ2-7	TGTGCCATCAGTGAGTTGAGCTTCCACGAGCAGTACTTC	CAISELSFHEQYF
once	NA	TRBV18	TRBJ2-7	TGTGCCAGCTCACCAATGACAGGAAGGTACGAGCAGTACTTC	CASSPMTGRYEQYF
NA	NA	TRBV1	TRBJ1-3	TGCACCAGCAGCCACCGGATCGACACAGTCTCTGGAAACACCATATATTTT	CTSSHRIDTVSGNTIYF
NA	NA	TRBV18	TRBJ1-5	TGTGCCAGCTCACCAGACACACCTAATCAGCCCCAGCATTTT	CASSPDTPNQPQHF
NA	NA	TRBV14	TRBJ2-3	TGTGCCAGCAGCCAAGGGGGCGCCTCTGTGGATACGCAGTATTTT	CASSQGGASVDTQYF
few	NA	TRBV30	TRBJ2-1	TGTGCCTGGAGTGTACGGTGGGGCCGCAATGAGCAGTTCTTC	CAWSVRWGRNEQFF
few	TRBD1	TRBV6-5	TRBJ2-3	TGTGCCAGCAGAAAGGACAGGGGCGCAGATACGCAGTATTTT	CASRKDRGADTQYF
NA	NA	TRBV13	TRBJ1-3	TGTGCCAGCAGCCTCGGGGACTCTGGAAACACCATATATTTT	CASSLGDSGNTIYF
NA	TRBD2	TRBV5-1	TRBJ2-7	TGCGCCAGCAGCTTGGTGTCCGGGGGGAGCTCCTACGAGCAGTACTTC	CASSLVSGGSSYEQYF
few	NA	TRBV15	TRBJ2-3	TGTGCCACCAGCAGAGCGTTCGGAGATACGCAGTATTTT	CATSRAFGDTQYF
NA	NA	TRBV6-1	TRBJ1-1	TGTGCCAGCAACAAGGAGGTCAGTCTTGGGGCTTTCTTT	CASNKEVSLGAFF
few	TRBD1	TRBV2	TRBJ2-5	TGTGCCAGCATGGACAGGGGCCGGGAGACCCAGTACTTC	CASMDRGRETQYF